Each of the 25 T cell receptor beta chains below was sequenced from the same sample in a study of human T cells and chemical hapten exposure. TCRdb re-analysed the RACE reads in MiXCR, keeping a single row per CDR3 protein. The table has approximately 80,000 distinct CDR3 sequences, over 8.5% seen once. The time point is: patch test 1, 2 weeks after DPC sensitization. This sample's treatment: therapeutic diphenylcyclopropenone sensitization with weekly scalp DPC. Sample: whole blood, taken in connection with sensitization to the hapten diphenylcyclopropenone (DPC). These receptors were obtained from a woman in her forties or fifties with alopecia areata. Some clones in this sample may be carry-over from other donors' samples.

This clonotype was detected many times. The chain has TRBV28 and TRBJ2-2, with TRBD1 identical over 7 bases. Germline CDR1 reads MDHEN; CDR2 reads SYDVKM. The CDR3 covers 15 residues. V was pared by 7 bases and J by 3 bases, with 8 bases of the junction left unmatched. The CDR3: CASIPGQAYTGELFF. Here the CDR3 DNA reads TGTGCCAGCATTCCCGGACAGGCGTACACCGGGGAGCTGTTTTTT.

This clonotype appeared many times. The genes are TRBV7-2 and TRBJ1-1; TRBD1 is a possible D gene (6 bases). The length of the CDR3 is 15 residues. Germline lookup yields CDR1 SGHTA and CDR2 FQGNSA. V gave up 1 base and J gave up 0 bases, with 9 bases separating them. This chain's CDR3 is CASSLGTALNTEAFF. The CDR3 nucleotides read TGTGCCAGCAGCTTAGGGACAGCTTTGAACACTGAAGCTTTCTTT. The full variable domain, with the rest looked up from reference TRBV7-2 and TRBJ1-1, is GAGVSQSPSNKVTEKGKDVELRCDPISGHTALYWYRQSLGQGLEFLIYFQGNSAPDKSGLPSDRFSAERTGGSVSTLTIQRTQQEDSAVYLCASSLGTALNTEAFFGQGTRLTVV.

Remarks on this clonotype: Possible read error: a much larger clone is one base away. The chain uses TRBV20-1 and TRBJ2-1; 11 bases are shared with TRBD2. CDR3 length: 16 amino acids. Germline lookup yields CDR1 DFQATT and CDR2 SNEGSKA (reference sequence). J was trimmed by 4 bases and V by 2 bases; bases with no gene match: 7. DNA of the CDR3: TGCAGTGCTAGATCCGCTAGCGGGGGGTGTTACAATGAGCAGTTCTTC. The encoded protein is CSARSASGGCYNEQFF.

This clonotype was recorded a few times. The genes are TRBV18 and TRBJ2-3, with D unclear. Germline CDR1 reads KGHSH; CDR2 reads LQKENI. The ends were cut back, 2 bases at V and 4 bases at J, with 7 bases in the middle. There are 13 residues in the CDR3. CDR3 in amino acids: CASSPGDSDTQYF. CDR3 in DNA: TGTGCCAGCTCACCAGGGGATTCAGATACGCAGTATTTT.

At least ten counts were recorded for this clonotype. The chain has TRBV3-1 and TRBJ2-2; D ambiguous. Trimming took 3 bases from V and 4 from J, leaving 6 bases between them. CDR1 is LGHDT, CDR2 YNNKEL, per germline (reference sequence). The CDR3 spans 13 residues. The CDR3 coding sequence is TGTGCCAGCAGCCAGTCTGCCACCGGGGAGCTGTTTTTT. Translating it yields CASSQSATGELFF.

The sample holds a few counts of this clonotype. The rearrangement joins TRBV19 to TRBJ2-6, with 10 bases identical to TRBD2. V dropped 7 bases and J dropped 1; count of bases not matched to a gene: 4. This CDR3 is 16 amino acids long. Germline assignment: CDR1 LNHDA and CDR2 SQIVND (reference sequence). CDR3 loop: CASTPSGRSGANVLTF. The CDR3 nucleotides read TGTGCCAGTACACCTAGCGGGAGATCTGGGGCCAACGTCCTGACTTTC. Supplemented by reference TRBV19 and TRBJ2-6, the full variable domain reads DGGITQSPKYLFRKEGQNVTLSCEQNLNHDAMYWYRQDPGQGLRLIYYSQIVNDFQKGDIAEGYSVSREKKESFPLTVTSAQKNPTAFYLCASTPSGRSGANVLTFGAGSRLTVL.

This clonotype showed up many times. This rearrangement joins TRBV18 to TRBJ2-1; possible D gene TRBD1, 5 bases. Germline CDR1 and CDR2: KGHSH and LQKENI. V was cut by 2 bases and J by 7 bases, with 9 bases left in between. This CDR3 spans 13 amino acids. CDR3 DNA: TGTGCCAGCTCACCAGGGGCGAGGAATGAGCAGTTCTTC. This translates into CASSPGARNEQFF.

V and J are TRBV7-9 and TRBJ1-5, with TRBD1 matching 8 bases. With 5 bases clipped from V and 0 bases from J, the junction kept 12 bases outside the gene matches. The CDR3 length is 18 residues. Germline V CDR1 and CDR2: SEHNR, FQNEAQ (reference sequence). CDR3: CASSPTLGQGISNQPQHF. CDR3 DNA: TGTGCCAGCAGCCCCACCCTCGGACAGGGTATTAGCAATCAGCCCCAGCATTTT.

The sample holds many counts of this clonotype. This sequence joins TRBV12-3 or TRBV12-4 and TRBJ1-5; the D gene is possibly TRBD1 (5 bases). The CDR3 covers 14 residues. Trimming left V 4 bases short and J 6 bases short, with 13 bases between. The CDR3 sequence: CASSSQGYSQPQHF. The CDR3 DNA follows: TGTGCCAGCAGTTCCCAGGGCTACAGTCAGCCCCAGCATTTT.

This clonotype was observed a few times. The V call is TRBV25-1, the J call TRBJ2-3, with 7 bases aligning to TRBD2. V was clipped by 6 bases and J by 3 bases; unmatched bases: 12. This CDR3 spans 16 amino acids. The germline gives CDR1 MGHDK, CDR2 SYGVNS. CDR3 coding DNA: TGTGCCAGCAGCGGGGGGATTCTAGCGGCGACAGATACGCAGTATTTT. Its protein product is CASSGGILAATDTQYF.

This clonotype turned up a few times. The rearrangement links TRBV6-5 to TRBJ2-3; 11 bases fit TRBD2. The CDR3 has 17 amino acids. V was clipped by 0 bases and J by 2 bases; unmatched bases: 4. The germline CDR1 and CDR2 sequences are MNHEY and SVGAGI. CDR3 loop: CASSYSTTSGTTDTQYF. The CDR3 nucleotides are TGTGCCAGCAGTTACTCGACGACTAGCGGGACCACAGATACGCAGTATTTT.

This clonotype was observed at least ten times. The CDR3 sequence: CASSPRDRGLNEQYF. The CDR3, as DNA: TGTGCCAGCTCCCCCCGGGACAGGGGTCTCAACGAGCAGTACTTC. V usage is TRBV18 and J usage is TRBJ2-7, with 10 bases identical to TRBD1. The length of the CDR3 is 15 residues. CDR1 is KGHSH, CDR2 LQKENI, per germline. J lost 5 bases, V lost 6 bases, and 10 bases had no gene match.

Many counts were recorded for this clonotype. This rearrangement joins TRBV2 to TRBJ2-3, with D possibly matching TRBD1 (7 bases). Germline V lookup: CDR1 SNHLY, CDR2 FYNNEI. This CDR3 spans 14 amino acids. Trimming pared 2 bases from V and 3 bases from J, leaving 9 bases between. CDR3 residues: CASSEQGGTDTQYF. In DNA form, the CDR3 reads TGTGCCAGCAGTGAACAGGGGGGAACAGATACGCAGTATTTT.

V and J are TRBV5-1 and TRBJ1-1; D uncertain. Looked up from germline, CDR1 is SGHRS and CDR2 is YFSETQ. The CDR3 is 13 residues long. The ends were cut back, 2 bases at V and 5 bases at J, with 10 bases in the middle. This chain's CDR3 is CASSFQAATEAFF. CDR3 DNA: TGCGCCAGCAGCTTTCAGGCCGCGACTGAAGCTTTCTTT.

The table lists this clonotype with many counts. The V and J genes are TRBV30 and TRBJ2-2; D call uncertain. The CDR3 totals 13 residues. V lost 3 bases to trimming and J lost 2 bases, with 7 bases between them. Germline CDR1 is GTSNPN and CDR2 is SVGIG (reference sequence). This CDR3 reads CAWRLSNTGELFF. The CDR3 DNA is TGTGCCTGGAGATTGAGTAACACCGGGGAGCTGTTTTTT.

The rearrangement joins TRBV29-1 to TRBJ2-1; D not certain. Germline V lookup: CDR1 SQVTM, CDR2 ANQGSEA. V gave up 6 bases and J gave up 13 bases, with 16 bases separating them. CDR3 length: 11 amino acids. The CDR3 DNA reads as TGCAGCGTGGAAAGGAATTCTGGACAGTTCTTC. It encodes CSVERNSGQFF.

This clonotype was seen repeatedly, ten times or more. The chain carries TRBV2 and TRBJ1-6; TRBD1 matches 7 bases. Germline loops: CDR1 SNHLY, CDR2 FYNNEI. V shed 7 bases, J shed 11 bases, and the junction held 14 bases outside the gene matches. This CDR3 spans 15 amino acids. CDR3 sequence: CASNQDRSTGAPLHF. The CDR3 DNA reads TGTGCCAGCAACCAGGACAGGTCCACCGGAGCACCCCTCCACTTT.

V usage is TRBV7-2 and J usage is TRBJ2-3; maybe TRBD1 (5 bases). This CDR3 contains 13 residues. Trimming cost V 5 bases and J 5 bases, with 11 bases left between them. In germline, CDR1 is SGHTA, CDR2 FQGNSA. The CDR3 sequence is CASSQSRGDTQYF. CDR3 coding DNA: TGTGCCAGCAGCCAGAGTAGGGGAGATACGCAGTATTTT.

The chain couples TRBV28 to TRBJ2-5; weak D call: TRBD2 (6 bases). V was trimmed by 10 bases and J by 1 base, leaving 19 bases between them. This CDR3 region has 15 residues. CDR1 is MDHEN and CDR2 is SYDVKM in the germline V gene. As DNA, the CDR3 is TGTGCCACCCAACCGGGAGCCCTAATCCAAGAGACCCAGTACTTC. Translating gives CATQPGALIQETQYF.

This clonotype appeared many times. The chain links TRBV7-6 to TRBJ2-7; no reliable D call. CDR1 and CDR2 from the germline V gene are SGHVS and FNYEAQ. With 0 bases removed from V and 1 base from J, the gap between germline ends came to 7 bases. The length of the CDR3 is 14 residues. In DNA form, the CDR3 reads TGTGCCAGCAGCTTAGCACATACTTCCTACGAGCAGTACTTC. It translates to CASSLAHTSYEQYF.

In its sample, this clonotype was seen many times. The chain links TRBV25-1 to TRBJ1-5, with D possibly TRBD1 on 6 matching bases. Trimming left V 5 bases short and J 3 bases short, with 11 bases between. This CDR3 comprises 14 residues. Per the germline V gene, CDR1 is MGHDK and CDR2 is SYGVNS. CDR3 amino acids: CASSSTGYNQPQHF. CDR3 bases: TGTGCCAGCAGTTCAACAGGGTACAATCAGCCCCAGCATTTT.

This clonotype was detected ten times or more. V is TRBV29-1 and J is TRBJ1-2; 12 bases are a match to TRBD1. CDR1 and CDR2 from the germline V gene are SQVTM and ANQGSEA. V lost 6 bases, J lost 6 bases, and 11 bases stayed unmatched. The CDR3 consists of 15 residues. The CDR3 sequence: CSVYSGTGGRDGYTF. The CDR3, as DNA: TGCAGCGTCTACTCGGGGACAGGGGGCAGGGATGGCTACACCTTC.

This clonotype turned up a few times. V is TRBV9 and J is TRBJ1-5; D uncertain. V lost 3 bases and J 0 bases, leaving 7 bases between the germline ends. The CDR3 is 14 residues long. In germline, CDR1 is SGDLS, CDR2 YYNGEE. The DNA for the CDR3 is TGTGCCAGCAGCGACCAGATTAGCAATCAGCCCCAGCATTTT. It translates to CASSDQISNQPQHF.

The CDR3 region has the DNA TGCAGCGTGCTGGGACAGCTTCACCTAGCCAAAAACATTCAGTACTTC. Protein product: CSVLGQLHLAKNIQYF. The rearrangement links TRBV29-1 to TRBJ2-4; 7 bases map to TRBD1. CDR3 length equals 16 residues. After removal of 6 bases from V and 0 bases from J, the junction contained 11 bases not matched to a gene. Germline V gene lookup returns CDR1 SQVTM and CDR2 ANQGSEA.

This clonotype was seen a handful of times. The chain has TRBV10-2 and TRBJ2-5; 9 positions match TRBD2. This CDR3 has 22 amino acids. Germline CDR1 and CDR2: WSHSY and SAAADI. V was pared by 4 bases and J by 4 bases, with 28 bases of the junction left unmatched. The CDR3 nucleotides are TGCGCCAGCAGTGTGTTCACTCCTCCATCCGACCACCTCGGCGGGAGGGGAGAGACCCAGTACTTC. Translation: CASSVFTPPSDHLGGRGETQYF.